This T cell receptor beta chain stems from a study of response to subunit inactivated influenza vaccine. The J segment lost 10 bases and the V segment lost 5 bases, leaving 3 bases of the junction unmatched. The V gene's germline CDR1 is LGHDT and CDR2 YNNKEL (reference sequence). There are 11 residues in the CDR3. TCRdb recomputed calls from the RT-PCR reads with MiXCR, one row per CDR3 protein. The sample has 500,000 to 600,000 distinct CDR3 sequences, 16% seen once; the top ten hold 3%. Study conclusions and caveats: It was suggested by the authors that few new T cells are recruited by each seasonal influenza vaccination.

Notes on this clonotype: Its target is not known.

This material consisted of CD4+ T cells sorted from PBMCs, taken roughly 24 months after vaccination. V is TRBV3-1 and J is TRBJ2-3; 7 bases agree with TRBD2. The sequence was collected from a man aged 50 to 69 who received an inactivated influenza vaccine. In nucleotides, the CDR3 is TGTGCCAGCAGCTACCGGGAGGCGCAGTATTTT. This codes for CASSYREAQYF.